This T cell receptor beta chain emerged from a study of Graves' ophthalmopathy and Graves' hyperthyroidism. Uncontrolled infections, other autoimmune diseases, pregnancy or lactation barred patients from enrollment. The authors diagnosed from clinical symptoms, serum thyroxine, TRAb, thyroid ultrasound and orbital computed tomography. Study results and limitations: Most expanded clonotypes from thyroid (those above 0.001 frequency) were also found in blood. The model forecast ophthalmopathy progression, reaching around 66% sensitivity and about 75% specificity.

The study amplified TCR beta CDR3 regions using RNA transcripts. HTBI primers primed a first-round RT-PCR, and a second-round multiplex PCR followed. TCRdb ran MiXCR on the multiplex PCR reads and lists one entry per CDR3 protein. The data contain about 1.2 million distinct CDR3 sequences, about 36% of them singletons. Comments on this clonotype: What it binds is not known.

V lost 3 bases and J 3 bases, leaving 9 bases between the germline ends. The CDR3 consists of 14 residues. Germline CDR1 reads SGDLS; CDR2 reads YYNGEE. V and J are TRBV9 and TRBJ2-2; TRBD2 might be the D (5 bases). This receptor was obtained from an adult man with Graves' hyperthyroidism. The sample was peripheral blood or thyroid tissue (not recorded which). The CDR3 coding sequence is TGTGCCAGCAGCGCGCGAGGGTACACCGGGGAGCTGTTTTTT. It translates to CASSARGYTGELFF.